Only one count was recorded for the clone carrying this T cell receptor (beta chain). The antigen is not known. Libraries were prepared by immunoSEQ multiplex PCR; TCRdb keeps only in-frame clonotypes and omits some of them. The table records about 150,000 clones, roughly 88% of them present only once. The germline CDR1 and CDR2 sequences are SGHDT and YYEEEE. The CDR3 runs to 15 residues. The V and J ends lost 2 bases and 0 bases respectively, with 10 bases between them. These data are taken from a study of T cell responses to AZD1222 COVID-19 vaccine. Study findings and constraints: Baseline antibody screening turned up just a handful of seropositive AZD1222 recipients.

This sequence was found in an adult in good health. The chain uses TRBV5-6 and TRBJ2-3; D remains ambiguous. The specimen was peripheral blood, collected on day 0 of AZD1222 vaccination. As DNA, the CDR3 is TGTGCCAGCAGCTTTCTGGCGAGGAGCACAGATACGCAGTATTTT. The encoded protein is CASSFLARSTDTQYF.